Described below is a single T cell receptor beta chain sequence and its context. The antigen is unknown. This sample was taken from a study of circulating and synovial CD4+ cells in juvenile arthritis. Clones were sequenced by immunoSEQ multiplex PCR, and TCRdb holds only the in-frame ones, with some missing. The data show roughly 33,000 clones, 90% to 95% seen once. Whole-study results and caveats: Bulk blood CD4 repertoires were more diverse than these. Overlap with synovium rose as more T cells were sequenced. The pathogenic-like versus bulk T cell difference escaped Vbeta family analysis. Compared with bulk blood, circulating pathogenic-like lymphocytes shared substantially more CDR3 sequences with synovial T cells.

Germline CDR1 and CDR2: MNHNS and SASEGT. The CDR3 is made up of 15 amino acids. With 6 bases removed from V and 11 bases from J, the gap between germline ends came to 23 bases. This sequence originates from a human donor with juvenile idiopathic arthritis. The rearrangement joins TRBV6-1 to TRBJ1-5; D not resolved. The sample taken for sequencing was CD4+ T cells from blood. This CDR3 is CASRGAQVPSGAQHF. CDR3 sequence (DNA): TGTGCCAGCAGGGGAGCACAAGTACCCAGTGGGGCCCAGCATTTT.